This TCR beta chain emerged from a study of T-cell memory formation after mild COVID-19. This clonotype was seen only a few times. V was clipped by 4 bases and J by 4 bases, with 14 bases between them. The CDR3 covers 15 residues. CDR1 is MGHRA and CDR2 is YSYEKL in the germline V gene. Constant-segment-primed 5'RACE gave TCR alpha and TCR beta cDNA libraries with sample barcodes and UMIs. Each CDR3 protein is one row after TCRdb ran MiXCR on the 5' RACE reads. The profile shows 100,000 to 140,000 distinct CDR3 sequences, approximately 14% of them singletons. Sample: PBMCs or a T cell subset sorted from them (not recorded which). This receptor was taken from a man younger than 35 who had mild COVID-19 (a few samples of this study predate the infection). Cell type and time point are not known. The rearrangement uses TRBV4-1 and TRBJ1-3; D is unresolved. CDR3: CASSPTADAGNTIYF. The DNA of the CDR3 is TGCGCCAGCAGCCCCACCGCGGATGCCGGAAACACCATATATTTT.